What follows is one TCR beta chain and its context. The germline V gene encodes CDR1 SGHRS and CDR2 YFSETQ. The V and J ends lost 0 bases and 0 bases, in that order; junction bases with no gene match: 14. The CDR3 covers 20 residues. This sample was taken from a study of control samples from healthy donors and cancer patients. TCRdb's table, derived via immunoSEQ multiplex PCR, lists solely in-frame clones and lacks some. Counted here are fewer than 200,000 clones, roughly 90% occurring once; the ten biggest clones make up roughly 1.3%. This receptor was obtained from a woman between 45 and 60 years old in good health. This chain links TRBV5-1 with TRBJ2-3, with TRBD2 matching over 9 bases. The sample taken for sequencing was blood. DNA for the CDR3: TGCGCCAGCAGCTTGGGACTAGCGGTTCCTCAAAAGTCTAGCACAGATACGCAGTATTTT. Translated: CASSLGLAVPQKSSTDTQYF.